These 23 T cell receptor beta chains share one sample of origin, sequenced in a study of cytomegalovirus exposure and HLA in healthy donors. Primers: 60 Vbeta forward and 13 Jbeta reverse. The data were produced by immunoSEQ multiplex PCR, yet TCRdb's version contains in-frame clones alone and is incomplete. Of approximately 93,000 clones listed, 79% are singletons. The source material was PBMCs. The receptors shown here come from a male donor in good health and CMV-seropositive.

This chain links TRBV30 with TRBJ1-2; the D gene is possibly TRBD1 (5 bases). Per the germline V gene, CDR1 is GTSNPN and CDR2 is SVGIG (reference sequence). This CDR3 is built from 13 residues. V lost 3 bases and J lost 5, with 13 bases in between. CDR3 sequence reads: CAWSWVGGYGYTF. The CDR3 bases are TGTGCCTGGAGCTGGGTGGGGGGGTATGGCTACACCTTC.

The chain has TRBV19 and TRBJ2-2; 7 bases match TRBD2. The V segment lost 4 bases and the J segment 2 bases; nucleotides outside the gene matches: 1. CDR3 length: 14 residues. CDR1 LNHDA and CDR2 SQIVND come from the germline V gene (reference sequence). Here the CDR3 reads CASSREGNTGELFF. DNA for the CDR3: TGTGCCAGTAGTAGGGAGGGAAACACCGGGGAGCTGTTTTTT. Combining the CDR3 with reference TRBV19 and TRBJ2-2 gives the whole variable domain DGGITQSPKYLFRKEGQNVTLSCEQNLNHDAMYWYRQDPGQGLRLIYYSQIVNDFQKGDIAEGYSVSREKKESFPLTVTSAQKNPTAFYLCASSREGNTGELFFGEGSRLTVL.

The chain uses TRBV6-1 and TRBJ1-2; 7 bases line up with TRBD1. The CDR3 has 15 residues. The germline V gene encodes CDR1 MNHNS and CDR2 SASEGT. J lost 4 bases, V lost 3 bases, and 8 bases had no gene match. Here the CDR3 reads CASSETPRDSYGYTF. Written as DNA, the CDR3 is TGTGCCAGCAGTGAGACTCCTCGGGACAGCTATGGCTACACCTTC.

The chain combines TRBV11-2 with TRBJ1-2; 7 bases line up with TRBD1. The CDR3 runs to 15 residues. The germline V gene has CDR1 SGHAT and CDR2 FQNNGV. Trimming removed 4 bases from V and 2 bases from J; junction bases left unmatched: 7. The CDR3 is CASSSLQGRNYGYTF. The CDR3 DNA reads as TGTGCCAGCAGCTCCTTACAGGGGAGGAACTATGGCTACACCTTC. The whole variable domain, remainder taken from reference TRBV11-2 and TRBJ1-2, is EAGVAQSPRYKIIEKRQSVAFWCNPISGHATLYWYQQILGQGPKLLIQFQNNGVVDDSQLPKDRFSAERLKGVDSTLKIQPAKLEDSAVYLCASSSLQGRNYGYTFGSGTRLTVV.

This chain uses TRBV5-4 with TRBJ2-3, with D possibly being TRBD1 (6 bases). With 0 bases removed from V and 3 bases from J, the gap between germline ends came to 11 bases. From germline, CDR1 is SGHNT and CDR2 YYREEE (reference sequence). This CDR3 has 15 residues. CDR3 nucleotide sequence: TGTGCCAGCAGCTTGGTACAGGGAAAGACAGATACGCAGTATTTT. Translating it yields CASSLVQGKTDTQYF.

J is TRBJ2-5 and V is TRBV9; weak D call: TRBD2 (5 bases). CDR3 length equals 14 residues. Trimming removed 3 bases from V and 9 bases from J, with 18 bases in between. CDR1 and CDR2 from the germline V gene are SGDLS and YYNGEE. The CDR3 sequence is CASSEDRLSRAQYF. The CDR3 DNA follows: TGTGCCAGCAGCGAAGACCGCTTGTCGCGGGCCCAGTACTTC. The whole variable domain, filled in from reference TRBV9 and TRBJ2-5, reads DSGVTQTPKHLITATGQRVTLRCSPRSGDLSVYWYQQSLDQGLQFLIQYYNGEERAKGNILERFSAQQFPDLHSELNLSSLELGDSALYFCASSEDRLSRAQYFGPGTRLLVL.

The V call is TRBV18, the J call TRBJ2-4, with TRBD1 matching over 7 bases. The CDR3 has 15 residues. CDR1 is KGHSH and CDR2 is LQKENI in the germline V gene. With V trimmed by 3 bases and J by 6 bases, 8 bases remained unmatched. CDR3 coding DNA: TGTGCCAGCTCACCGCCGTTGACAGGGATAAACATTCAGTACTTC. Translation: CASSPPLTGINIQYF.

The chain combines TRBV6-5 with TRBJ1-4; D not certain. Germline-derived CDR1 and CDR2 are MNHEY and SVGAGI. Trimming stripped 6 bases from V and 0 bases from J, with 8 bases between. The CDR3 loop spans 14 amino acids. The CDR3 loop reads CASSPNPTNEKLFF. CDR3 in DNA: TGTGCCAGCAGCCCAAATCCAACTAATGAAAAACTGTTTTTT.

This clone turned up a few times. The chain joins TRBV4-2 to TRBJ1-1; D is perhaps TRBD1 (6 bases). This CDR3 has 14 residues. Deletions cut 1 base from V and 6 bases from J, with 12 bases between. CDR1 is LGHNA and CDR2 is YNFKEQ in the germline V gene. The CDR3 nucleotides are TGTGCCAGCAGCCAAGGGGACATCGGTTCTGAAGCTTTCTTT. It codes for CASSQGDIGSEAFF.

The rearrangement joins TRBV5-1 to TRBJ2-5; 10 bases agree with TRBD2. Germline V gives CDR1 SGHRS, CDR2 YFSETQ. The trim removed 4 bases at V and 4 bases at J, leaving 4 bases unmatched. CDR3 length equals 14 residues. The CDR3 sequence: CASSRSGGGETQYF. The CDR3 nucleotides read TGCGCCAGCAGCAGAAGCGGGGGGGGAGAGACCCAGTACTTC.

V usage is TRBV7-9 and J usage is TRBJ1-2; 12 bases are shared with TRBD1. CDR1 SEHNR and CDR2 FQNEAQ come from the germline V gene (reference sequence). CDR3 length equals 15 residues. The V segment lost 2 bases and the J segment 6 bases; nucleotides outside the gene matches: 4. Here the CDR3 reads CASSLNRDRGHGYTF. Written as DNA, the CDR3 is TGTGCCAGCAGCTTAAACCGGGACAGGGGGCATGGCTACACCTTC.

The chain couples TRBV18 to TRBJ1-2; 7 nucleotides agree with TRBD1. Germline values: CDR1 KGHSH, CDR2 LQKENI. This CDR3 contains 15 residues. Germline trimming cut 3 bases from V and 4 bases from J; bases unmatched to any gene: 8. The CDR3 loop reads CASSPTGQSFYGYTF. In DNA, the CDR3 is TGTGCCAGCTCACCGACAGGGCAGTCTTTCTATGGCTACACCTTC.

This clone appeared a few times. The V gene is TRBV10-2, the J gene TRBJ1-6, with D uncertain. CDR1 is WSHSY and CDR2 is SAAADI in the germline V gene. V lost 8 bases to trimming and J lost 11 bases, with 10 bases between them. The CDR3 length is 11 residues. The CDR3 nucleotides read TGCGCCAGCCAGGAGGGCCCACCCCTCCACTTT. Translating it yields CASQEGPPLHF.

The CDR3 DNA reads as TGCGCCAGCAGCTTGGCCTCGGGGAACACTGAAGCTTTCTTT. Protein product: CASSLASGNTEAFF. The gene calls are TRBV5-1 and TRBJ1-1; D is undetermined. Trimming took 0 bases from V and 1 from J, leaving 7 bases between them. Germline V lookup: CDR1 SGHRS, CDR2 YFSETQ. The CDR3 spans 14 residues.

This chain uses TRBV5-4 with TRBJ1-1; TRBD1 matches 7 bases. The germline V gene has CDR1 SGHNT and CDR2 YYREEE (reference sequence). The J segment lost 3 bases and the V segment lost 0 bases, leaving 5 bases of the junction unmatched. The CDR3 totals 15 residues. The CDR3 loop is CASSLGGGVYTEAFF. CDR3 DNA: TGTGCCAGCAGCTTGGGAGGGGGCGTTTACACTGAAGCTTTCTTT.

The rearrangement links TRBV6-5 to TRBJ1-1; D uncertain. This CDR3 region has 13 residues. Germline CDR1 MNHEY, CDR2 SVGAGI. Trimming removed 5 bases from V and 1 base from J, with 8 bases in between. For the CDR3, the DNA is TGTGCCAGCAGTGCGAATTCGAACACTGAAGCTTTCTTT. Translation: CASSANSNTEAFF.

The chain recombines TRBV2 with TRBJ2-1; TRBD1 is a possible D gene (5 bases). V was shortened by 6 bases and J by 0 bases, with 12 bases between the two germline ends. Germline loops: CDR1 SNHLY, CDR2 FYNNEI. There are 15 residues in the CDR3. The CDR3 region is CASSGRTPSYNEQFF. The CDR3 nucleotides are TGTGCCAGCAGCGGACGGACACCCTCCTACAATGAGCAGTTCTTC.

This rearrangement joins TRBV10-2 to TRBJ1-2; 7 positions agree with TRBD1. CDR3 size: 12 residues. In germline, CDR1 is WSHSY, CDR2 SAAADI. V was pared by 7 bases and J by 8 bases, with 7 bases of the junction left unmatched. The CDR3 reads CASNPTGMGYTF. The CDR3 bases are TGCGCCAGCAACCCGACAGGGATGGGCTACACCTTC.

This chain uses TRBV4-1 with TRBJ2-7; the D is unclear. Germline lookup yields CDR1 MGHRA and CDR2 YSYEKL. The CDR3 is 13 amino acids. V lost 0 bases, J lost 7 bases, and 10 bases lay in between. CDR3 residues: CASSQDSLREQYF. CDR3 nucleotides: TGCGCCAGCAGCCAAGACTCCCTAAGAGAGCAGTACTTC.

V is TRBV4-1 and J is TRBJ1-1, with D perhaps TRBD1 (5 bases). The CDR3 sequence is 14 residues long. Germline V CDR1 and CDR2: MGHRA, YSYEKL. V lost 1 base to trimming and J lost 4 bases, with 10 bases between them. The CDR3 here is CASSQVGPGTEAFF. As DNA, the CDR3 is TGCGCCAGCAGCCAAGTGGGGCCTGGCACTGAAGCTTTCTTT.

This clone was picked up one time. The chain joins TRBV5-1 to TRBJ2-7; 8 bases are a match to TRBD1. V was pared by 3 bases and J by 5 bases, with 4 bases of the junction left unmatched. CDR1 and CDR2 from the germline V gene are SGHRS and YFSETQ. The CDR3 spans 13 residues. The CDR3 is CASSWTGFDEQYF. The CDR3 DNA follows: TGCGCCAGCAGCTGGACAGGGTTCGACGAGCAGTACTTC.

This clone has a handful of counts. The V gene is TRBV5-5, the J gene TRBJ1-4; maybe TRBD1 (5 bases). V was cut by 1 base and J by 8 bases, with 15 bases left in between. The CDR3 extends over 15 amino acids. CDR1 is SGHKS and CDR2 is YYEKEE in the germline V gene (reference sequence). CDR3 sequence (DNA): TGTGCCAGCAGCTTGATCCCAGGGTTTGAGGAAAAACTGTTTTTT. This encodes CASSLIPGFEEKLFF.

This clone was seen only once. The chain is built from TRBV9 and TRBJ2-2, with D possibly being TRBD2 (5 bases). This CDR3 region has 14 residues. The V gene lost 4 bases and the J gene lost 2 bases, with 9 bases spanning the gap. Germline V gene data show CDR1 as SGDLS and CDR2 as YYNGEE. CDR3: CASSQGLNTGELFF. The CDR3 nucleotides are TGTGCCAGCAGCCAAGGACTCAACACCGGGGAGCTGTTTTTT.